This TCR beta chain is drawn from a study of spatial heterogeneity in lung cancer. TCRdb reanalysed the 5' RACE reads using MiXCR and keeps one entry per CDR3 protein. The sample records around 27,000 distinct CDR3 sequences, 5% to 6.5% being singletons. V was cut by 0 bases and J by 0 bases, with 9 bases left in between. The germline gives CDR1 SGHRS, CDR2 YFSETQ. The CDR3 sequence is 15 residues long. This clonotype is labeled medium-sized (0.01 to 0.1%). Time point specified: blood at routine non-recurrence follow-up after resection. Tumor, nontumor lung or frozen PBMC supplied whole RNA that was sequenced unsorted.

This chain connects TRBV5-1 to TRBJ1-1, with D perhaps TRBD1 (5 bases). The source material was PBMCs, sampled at follow-up. This TCR was sampled from a male donor with early-stage non-small cell lung cancer. CDR3 DNA sequence: TGCGCCAGCAGCTTGGAACGCAGGGTGAACACTGAAGCTTTCTTT. Translation gives CASSLERRVNTEAFF.